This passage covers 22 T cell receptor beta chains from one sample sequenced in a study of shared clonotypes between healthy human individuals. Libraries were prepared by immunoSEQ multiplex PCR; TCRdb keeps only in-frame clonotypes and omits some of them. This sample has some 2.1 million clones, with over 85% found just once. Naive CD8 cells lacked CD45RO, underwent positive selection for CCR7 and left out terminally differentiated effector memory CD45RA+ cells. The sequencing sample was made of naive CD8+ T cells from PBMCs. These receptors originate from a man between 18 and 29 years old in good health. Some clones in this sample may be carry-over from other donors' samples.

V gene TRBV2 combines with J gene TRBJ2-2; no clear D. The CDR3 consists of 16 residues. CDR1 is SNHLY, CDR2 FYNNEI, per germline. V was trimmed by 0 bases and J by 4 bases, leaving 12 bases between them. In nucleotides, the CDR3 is TGTGCCAGCAGTGAAGCGAGACGGACCTTCACCGGGGAGCTGTTTTTT. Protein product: CASSEARRTFTGELFF.

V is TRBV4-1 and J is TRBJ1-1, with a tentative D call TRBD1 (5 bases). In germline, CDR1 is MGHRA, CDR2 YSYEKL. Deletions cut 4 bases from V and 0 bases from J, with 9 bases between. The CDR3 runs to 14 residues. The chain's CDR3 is CASSLRDLNTEAFF. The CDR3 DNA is TGCGCCAGCAGCCTCCGGGACCTGAACACTGAAGCTTTCTTT.

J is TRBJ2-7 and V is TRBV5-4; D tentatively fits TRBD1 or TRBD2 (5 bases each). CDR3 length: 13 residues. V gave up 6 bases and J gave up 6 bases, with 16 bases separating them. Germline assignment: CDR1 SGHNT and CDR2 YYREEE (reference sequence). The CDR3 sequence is CASNIGPGAEQYF. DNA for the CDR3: TGTGCCAGCAACATAGGACCCGGGGCCGAGCAGTACTTC.

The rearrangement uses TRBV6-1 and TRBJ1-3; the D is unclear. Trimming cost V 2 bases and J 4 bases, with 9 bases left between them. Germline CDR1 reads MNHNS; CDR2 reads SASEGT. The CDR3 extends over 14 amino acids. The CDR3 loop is CASSEFGVGNTIYF. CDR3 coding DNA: TGTGCCAGCAGTGAATTTGGGGTCGGAAACACCATATATTTT.

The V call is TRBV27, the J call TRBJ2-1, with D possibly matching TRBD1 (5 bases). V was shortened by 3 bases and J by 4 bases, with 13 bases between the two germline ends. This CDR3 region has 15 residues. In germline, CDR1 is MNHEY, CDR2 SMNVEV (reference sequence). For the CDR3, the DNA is TGTGCCAGCAGTTTCGGGCAGGGATTGTACAATGAGCAGTTCTTC. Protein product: CASSFGQGLYNEQFF.

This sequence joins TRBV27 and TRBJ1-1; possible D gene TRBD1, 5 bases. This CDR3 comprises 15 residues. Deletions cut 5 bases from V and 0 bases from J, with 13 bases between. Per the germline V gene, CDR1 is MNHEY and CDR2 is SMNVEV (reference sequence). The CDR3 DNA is TGTGCCAGCAGTCCCCAGCCGGGGCTGAACACTGAAGCTTTCTTT. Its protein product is CASSPQPGLNTEAFF.

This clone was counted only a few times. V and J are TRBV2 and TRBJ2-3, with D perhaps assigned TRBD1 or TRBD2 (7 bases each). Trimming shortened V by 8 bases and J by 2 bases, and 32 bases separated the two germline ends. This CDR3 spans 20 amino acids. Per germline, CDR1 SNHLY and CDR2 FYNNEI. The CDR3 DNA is TGTGCCAGCTTGGAACAACAGGGGAGGGCCCCGCGCGGGCACACAGATACGCAGTATTTT. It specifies CASLEQQGRAPRGHTDTQYF.

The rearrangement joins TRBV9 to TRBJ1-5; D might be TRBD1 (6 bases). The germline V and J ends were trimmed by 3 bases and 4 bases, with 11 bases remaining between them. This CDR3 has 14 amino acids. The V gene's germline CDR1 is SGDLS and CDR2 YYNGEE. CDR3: CASSAGQMNQPQHF. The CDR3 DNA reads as TGTGCCAGCAGCGCCGGACAGATGAATCAGCCCCAGCATTTT.

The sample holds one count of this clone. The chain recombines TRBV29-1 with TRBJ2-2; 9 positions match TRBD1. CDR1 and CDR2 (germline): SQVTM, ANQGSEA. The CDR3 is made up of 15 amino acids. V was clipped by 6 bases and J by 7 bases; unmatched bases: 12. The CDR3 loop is CSVVTRDRVNGELFF. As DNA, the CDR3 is TGCAGCGTCGTAACCCGGGACAGGGTTAACGGGGAGCTGTTTTTT.

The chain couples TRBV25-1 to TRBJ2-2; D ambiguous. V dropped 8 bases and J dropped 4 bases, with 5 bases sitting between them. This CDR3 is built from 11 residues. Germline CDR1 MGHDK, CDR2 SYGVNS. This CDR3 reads CASERTGELFF. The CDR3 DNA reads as TGTGCCAGCGAGCGCACCGGGGAGCTGTTTTTT.

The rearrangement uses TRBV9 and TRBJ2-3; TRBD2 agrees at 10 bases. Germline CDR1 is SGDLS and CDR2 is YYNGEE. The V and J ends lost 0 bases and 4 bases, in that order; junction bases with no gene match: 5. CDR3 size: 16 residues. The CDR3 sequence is CASSVGGSGRPDTQYF. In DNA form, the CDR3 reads TGTGCCAGCAGCGTAGGAGGTAGCGGGAGGCCAGATACGCAGTATTTT.

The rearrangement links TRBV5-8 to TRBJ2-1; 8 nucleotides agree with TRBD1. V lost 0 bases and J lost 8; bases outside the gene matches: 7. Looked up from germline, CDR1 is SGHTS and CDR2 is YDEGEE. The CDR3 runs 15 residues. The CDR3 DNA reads TGTGCCAGCAGCTTGGCGGCAGGGGGCCGGTATGAGCAGTTCTTC. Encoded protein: CASSLAAGGRYEQFF.

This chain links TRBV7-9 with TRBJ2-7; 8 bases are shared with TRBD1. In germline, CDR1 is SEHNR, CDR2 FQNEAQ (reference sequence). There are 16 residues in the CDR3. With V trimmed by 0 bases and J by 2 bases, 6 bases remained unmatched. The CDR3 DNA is TGTGCCAGCAGCTTAGCGGCAGGGGGCTTAACCTACGAGCAGTACTTC. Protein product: CASSLAAGGLTYEQYF.

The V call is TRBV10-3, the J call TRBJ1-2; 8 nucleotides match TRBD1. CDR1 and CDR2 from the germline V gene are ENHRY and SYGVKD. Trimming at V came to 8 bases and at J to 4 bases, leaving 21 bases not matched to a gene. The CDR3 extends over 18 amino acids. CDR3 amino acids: CAIGGLPDRVPWGYGYTF. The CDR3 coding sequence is TGTGCCATCGGTGGGCTGCCGGACAGGGTGCCCTGGGGCTATGGCTACACCTTC.

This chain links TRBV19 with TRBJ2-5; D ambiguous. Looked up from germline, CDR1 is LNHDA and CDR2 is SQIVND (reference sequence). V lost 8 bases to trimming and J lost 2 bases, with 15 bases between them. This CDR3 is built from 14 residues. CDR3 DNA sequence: TGTGCCAGTTCCCCCTACTACGGGCAAGAGACCCAGTACTTC. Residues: CASSPYYGQETQYF.

The CDR3 DNA reads as TGTGCCAGCAGAATCGGAGGGTCCTCCTACGAGCAGTACTTC. This codes for CASRIGGSSYEQYF. The chain recombines TRBV27 with TRBJ2-7, with D tentatively TRBD2 (6 bases). Germline assignment: CDR1 MNHEY and CDR2 SMNVEV (reference sequence). V was cut by 6 bases and J by 0 bases, with 12 bases left in between. The CDR3 loop spans 14 amino acids.

The CDR3 here is CASTRGRDEQFF. The CDR3, as DNA: TGTGCCAGCACGCGCGGGAGGGATGAGCAGTTCTTC. V gene TRBV28 combines with J gene TRBJ2-1; TRBD2 aligns across 9 bases. The germline V gene encodes CDR1 MDHEN and CDR2 SYDVKM. V was clipped by 7 bases and J by 8 bases; unmatched bases: 3. The CDR3 is made up of 12 amino acids. The full variable domain, in which reference TRBV28 and TRBJ2-1 provide the parts outside the CDR3, is DVKVTQSSRYLVKRTGEKVFLECVQDMDHENMFWYRQDPGLGLRLIYFSYDVKMKEKGDIPEGYSVSREKKERFSLILESASTNQTSMYLCASTRGRDEQFFGPGTRLTVL.

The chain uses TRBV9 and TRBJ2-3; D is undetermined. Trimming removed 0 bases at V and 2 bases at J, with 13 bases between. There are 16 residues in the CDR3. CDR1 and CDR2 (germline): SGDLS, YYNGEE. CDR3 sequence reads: CASSVDPGSVTDTQYF. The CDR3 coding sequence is TGTGCCAGCAGCGTAGACCCAGGTAGTGTCACAGATACGCAGTATTTT.

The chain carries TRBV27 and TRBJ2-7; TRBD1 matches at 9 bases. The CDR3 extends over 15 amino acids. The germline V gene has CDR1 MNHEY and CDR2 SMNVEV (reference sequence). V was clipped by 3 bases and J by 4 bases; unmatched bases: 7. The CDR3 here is CASSFGWTGEYEQYF. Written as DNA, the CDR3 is TGTGCCAGCAGTTTTGGGTGGACAGGGGAGTACGAGCAGTACTTC.

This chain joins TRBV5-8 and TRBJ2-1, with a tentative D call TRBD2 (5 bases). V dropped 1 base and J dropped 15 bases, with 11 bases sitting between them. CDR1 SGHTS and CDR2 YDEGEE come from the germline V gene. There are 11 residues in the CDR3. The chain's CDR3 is CASSLFRGWFF. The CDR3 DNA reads TGTGCCAGCAGCTTGTTCCGCGGGTGGTTCTTC.

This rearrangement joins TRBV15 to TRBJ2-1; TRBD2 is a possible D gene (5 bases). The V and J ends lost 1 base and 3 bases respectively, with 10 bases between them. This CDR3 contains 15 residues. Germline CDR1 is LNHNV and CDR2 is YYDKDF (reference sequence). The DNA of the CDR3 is TGTGCCACCAGCAGAGGAGGGATTTACTACAATGAGCAGTTCTTC. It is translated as CATSRGGIYYNEQFF.

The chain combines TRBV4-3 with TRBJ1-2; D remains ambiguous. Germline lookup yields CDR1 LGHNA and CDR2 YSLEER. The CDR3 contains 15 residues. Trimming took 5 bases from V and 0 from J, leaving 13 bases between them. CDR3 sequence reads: CASSEGASTNYGYTF. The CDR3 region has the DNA TGCGCCAGCAGCGAAGGCGCGAGTACTAACTATGGCTACACCTTC.